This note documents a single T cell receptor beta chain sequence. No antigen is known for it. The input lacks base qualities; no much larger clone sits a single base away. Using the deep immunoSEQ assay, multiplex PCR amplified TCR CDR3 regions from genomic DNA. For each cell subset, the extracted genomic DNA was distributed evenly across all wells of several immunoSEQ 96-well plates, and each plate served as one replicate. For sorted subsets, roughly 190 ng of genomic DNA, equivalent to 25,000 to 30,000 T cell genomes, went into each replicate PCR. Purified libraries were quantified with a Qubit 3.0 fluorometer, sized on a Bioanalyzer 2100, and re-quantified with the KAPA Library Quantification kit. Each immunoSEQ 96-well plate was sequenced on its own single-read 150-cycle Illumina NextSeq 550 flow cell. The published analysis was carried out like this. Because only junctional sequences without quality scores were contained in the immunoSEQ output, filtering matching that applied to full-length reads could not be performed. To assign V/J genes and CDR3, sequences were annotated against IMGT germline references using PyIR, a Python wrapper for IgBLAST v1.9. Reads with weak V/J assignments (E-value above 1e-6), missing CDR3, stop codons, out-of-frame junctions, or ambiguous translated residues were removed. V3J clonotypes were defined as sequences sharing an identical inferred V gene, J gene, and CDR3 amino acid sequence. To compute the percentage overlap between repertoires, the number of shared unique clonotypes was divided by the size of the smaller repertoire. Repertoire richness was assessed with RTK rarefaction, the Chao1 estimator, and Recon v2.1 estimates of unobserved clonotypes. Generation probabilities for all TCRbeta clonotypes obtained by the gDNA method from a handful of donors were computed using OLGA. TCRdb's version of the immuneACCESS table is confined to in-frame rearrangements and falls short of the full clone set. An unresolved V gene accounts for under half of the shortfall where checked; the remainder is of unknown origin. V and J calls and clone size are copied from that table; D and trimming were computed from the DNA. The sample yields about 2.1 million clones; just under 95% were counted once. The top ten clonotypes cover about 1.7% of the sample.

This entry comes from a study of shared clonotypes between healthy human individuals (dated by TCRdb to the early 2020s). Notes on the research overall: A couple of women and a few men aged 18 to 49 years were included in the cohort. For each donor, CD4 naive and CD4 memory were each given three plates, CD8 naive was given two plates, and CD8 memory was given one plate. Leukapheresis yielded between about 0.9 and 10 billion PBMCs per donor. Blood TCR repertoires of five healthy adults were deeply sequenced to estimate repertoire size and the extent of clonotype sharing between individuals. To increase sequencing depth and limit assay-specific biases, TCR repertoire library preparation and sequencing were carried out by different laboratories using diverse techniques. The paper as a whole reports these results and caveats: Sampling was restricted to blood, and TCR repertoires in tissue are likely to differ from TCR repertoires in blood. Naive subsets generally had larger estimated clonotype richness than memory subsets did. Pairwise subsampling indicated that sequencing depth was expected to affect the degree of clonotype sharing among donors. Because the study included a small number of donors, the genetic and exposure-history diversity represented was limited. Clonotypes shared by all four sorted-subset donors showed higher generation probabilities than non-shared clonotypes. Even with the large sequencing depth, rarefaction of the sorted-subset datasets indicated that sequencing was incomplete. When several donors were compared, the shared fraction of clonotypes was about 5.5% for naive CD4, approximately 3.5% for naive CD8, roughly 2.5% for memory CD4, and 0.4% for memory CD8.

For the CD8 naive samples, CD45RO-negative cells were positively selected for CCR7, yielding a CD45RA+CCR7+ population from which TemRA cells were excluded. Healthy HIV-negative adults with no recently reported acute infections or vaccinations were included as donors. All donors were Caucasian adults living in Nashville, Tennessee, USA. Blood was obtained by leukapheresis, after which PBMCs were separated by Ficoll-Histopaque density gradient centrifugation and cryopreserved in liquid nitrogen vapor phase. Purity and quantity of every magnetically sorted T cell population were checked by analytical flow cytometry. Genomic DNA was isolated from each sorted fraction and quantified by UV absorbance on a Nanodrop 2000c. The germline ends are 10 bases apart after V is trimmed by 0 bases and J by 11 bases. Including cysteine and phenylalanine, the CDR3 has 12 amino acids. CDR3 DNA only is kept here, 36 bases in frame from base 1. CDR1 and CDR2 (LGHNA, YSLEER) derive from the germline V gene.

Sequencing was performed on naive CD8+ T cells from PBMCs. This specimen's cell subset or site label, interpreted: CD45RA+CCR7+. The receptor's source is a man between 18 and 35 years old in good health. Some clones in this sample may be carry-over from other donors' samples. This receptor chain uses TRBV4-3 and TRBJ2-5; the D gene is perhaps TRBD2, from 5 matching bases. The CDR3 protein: CASSQDYGEQYF. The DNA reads TGCGCCAGCAGCCAAGATTACGGGGAGCAGTACTTC.